The clone carrying this T cell receptor beta chain was counted once. Here immunoSEQ multiplex PCR was the method, and the copy in TCRdb shows in-frame clones only, minus some. This table has 150,000 to 200,000 clones, 85% to 90% appearing once. These data originate in a study of cytomegalovirus exposure and HLA in healthy donors. Study-level background: The platform used for the roughly 130 validation repertoires matched that of the roughly 720 first-cohort repertoires, a later analysis reported.

Germline CDR1 is MNHEY and CDR2 is SMNVEV (reference sequence). The CDR3 spans 12 residues. The V and J ends lost 6 bases and 7 bases respectively, with 10 bases between them. This receptor was identified in a woman under 40 in good health and CMV-seronegative. V usage is TRBV27 and J usage is TRBJ2-1; TRBD2 might be the D (5 bases). Sequenced input: PBMCs. CDR3 residues: CASRGAANEQFF. CDR3 DNA: TGTGCCAGCAGGGGAGCGGCAAATGAGCAGTTCTTC.